This T cell receptor (beta chain) came from a study of follicular helper T cells after annual influenza vaccination. General study points: Successive annual vaccinations recalled a recurrent oligoclonal ICOS+CD38+ cTfh response with influenza-specific clonotypes.

As regards this clone: The antigen remains unidentified.

Repertoires were generated with immunoSEQ multiplex PCR, while TCRdb's copy carries only in-frame clones and drops some. The sample consists of about 15,000 clones, approximately 84% of them appearing once. The CDR3 extends over 16 amino acids. Germline assignment: CDR1 SGHAT and CDR2 FQNNGV. The trim removed 1 base at V and 9 bases at J, leaving 10 bases unmatched. Time point meaning: 2014-2015 season, 7 days after vaccination. The sample was CXCR5+ CD38- circulating T follicular helper cells from blood, taken 7 days after influenza vaccination. Subset denoted: circulating Tfh, non-naive CD4+CXCR5+PD-1+ (ICOS+CD38+ or ICOS-CD38-). The receptor was derived from an adult who received the influenza vaccine. The chain uses TRBV11-2 and TRBJ2-1, with 9 bases lining up with TRBD2. The CDR3 nucleotides read TGTGCCAGCAGCTTAGTGCAGGGGGGACTAGCCGGTGAGCAGTTCTTC. It translates to CASSLVQGGLAGEQFF. Full variable domain (outside the CDR3, taken from reference TRBV11-2 and TRBJ2-1): EAGVAQSPRYKIIEKRQSVAFWCNPISGHATLYWYQQILGQGPKLLIQFQNNGVVDDSQLPKDRFSAERLKGVDSTLKIQPAKLEDSAVYLCASSLVQGGLAGEQFFGPGTRLTVL.